This T cell receptor beta chain originates from a study of vaccination and CD4 T cells after COVID-19. On the study more broadly: In culture, cells were exposed to overlapping spike peptides from SARS-CoV-2, HCoV-NL63, HCoV-OC43 and HCoV-229E.

Oncomine TCR Beta short-read sequencing was applied to DNA from cultured CD4+ T cells. Cultured CD4+ T cells were the source of extracted genomic DNA. TCRdb reprocessed the PCR reads with MiXCR, giving one entry per CDR3 protein. The data show roughly 9,900 distinct CDR3 sequences, roughly 30% seen once. Stated treatment: roughly 10-day PBMC culture with coronavirus spike peptide pools or control peptides (ViraFEST assay). Per germline, CDR1 DFQATT and CDR2 SNEGSKA (reference sequence). This CDR3 has 16 residues. The V and J ends lost 6 bases and 0 bases, in that order; junction bases with no gene match: 10. This clonotype was found a few times. What it binds is unknown.

What was sequenced was CD4+ T cells from blood, cultured in vitro. This receptor was taken from a human donor who had recovered from COVID-19. The chain links TRBV20-1 to TRBJ2-2; 7 bases match TRBD1. CDR3 DNA sequence: TGCAGTGCCCAAACAGGGGTTAGTGCGAACACCGGGGAGCTGTTTTTT. Encoded protein: CSAQTGVSANTGELFF.